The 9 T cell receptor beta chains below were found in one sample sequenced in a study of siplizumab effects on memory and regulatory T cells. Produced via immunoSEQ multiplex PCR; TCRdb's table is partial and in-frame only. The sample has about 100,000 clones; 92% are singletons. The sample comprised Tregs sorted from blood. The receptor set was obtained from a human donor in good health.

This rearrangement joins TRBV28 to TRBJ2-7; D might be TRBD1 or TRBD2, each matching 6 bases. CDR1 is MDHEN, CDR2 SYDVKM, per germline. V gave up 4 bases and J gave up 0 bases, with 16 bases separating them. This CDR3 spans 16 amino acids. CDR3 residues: CASSYGGATSSYEQYF. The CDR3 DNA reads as TGTGCCAGCAGTTACGGGGGCGCTACAAGCTCCTACGAGCAGTACTTC.

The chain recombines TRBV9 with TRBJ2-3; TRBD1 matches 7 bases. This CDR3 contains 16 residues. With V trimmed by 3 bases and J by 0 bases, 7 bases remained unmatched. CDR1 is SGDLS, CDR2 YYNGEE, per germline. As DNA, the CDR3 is TGTGCCAGCAGCGGGAGTCGGACAGGTAGCACAGATACGCAGTATTTT. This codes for CASSGSRTGSTDTQYF.

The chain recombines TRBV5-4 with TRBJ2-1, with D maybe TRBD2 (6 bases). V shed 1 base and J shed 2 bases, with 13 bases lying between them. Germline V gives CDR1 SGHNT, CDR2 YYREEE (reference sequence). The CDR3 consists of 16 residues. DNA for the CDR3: TGTGCCAGCAGCTTGAGTCAGCGGGCCCCCTACAATGAGCAGTTCTTC. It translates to CASSLSQRAPYNEQFF.

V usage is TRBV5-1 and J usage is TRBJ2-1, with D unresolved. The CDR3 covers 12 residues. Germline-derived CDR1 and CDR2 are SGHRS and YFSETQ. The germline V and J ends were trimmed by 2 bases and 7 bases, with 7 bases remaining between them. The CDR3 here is CASSLDQNEQFF. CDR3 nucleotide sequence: TGCGCCAGCAGCTTAGATCAGAATGAGCAGTTCTTC.

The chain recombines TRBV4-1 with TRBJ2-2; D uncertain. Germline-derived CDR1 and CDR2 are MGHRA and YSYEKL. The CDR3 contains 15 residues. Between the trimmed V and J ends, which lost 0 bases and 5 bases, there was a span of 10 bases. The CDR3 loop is CASSQEAPSTGELFF. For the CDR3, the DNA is TGCGCCAGCAGCCAAGAAGCCCCGAGTACCGGGGAGCTGTTTTTT.

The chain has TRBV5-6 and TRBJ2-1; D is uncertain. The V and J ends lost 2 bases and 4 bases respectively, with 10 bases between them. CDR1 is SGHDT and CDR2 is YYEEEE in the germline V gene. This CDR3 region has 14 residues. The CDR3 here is CASSFRAAYNEQFF. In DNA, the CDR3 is TGTGCCAGCAGCTTTAGGGCAGCTTACAATGAGCAGTTCTTC.

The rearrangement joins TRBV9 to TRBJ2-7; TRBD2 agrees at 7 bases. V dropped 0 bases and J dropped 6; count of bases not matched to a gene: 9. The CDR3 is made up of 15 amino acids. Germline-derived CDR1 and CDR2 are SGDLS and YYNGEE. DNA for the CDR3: TGTGCCAGCAGCGTAGGGCTAGCGGCTCCTTCCGAGCAGTACTTC. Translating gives CASSVGLAAPSEQYF.

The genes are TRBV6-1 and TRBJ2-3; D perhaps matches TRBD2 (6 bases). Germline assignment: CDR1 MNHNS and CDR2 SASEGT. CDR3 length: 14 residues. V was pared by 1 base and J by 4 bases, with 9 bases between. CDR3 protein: CASSEGSSADTQYF. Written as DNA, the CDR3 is TGTGCCAGCAGTGAAGGGTCTAGCGCAGATACGCAGTATTTT.

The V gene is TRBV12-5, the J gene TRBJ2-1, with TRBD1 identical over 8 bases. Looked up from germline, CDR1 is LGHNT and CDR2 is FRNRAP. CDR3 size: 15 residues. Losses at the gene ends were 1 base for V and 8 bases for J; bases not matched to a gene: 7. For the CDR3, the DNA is TGTGCTAGTGGTTTGGGGACAGGGTGGGACGATGAGCAGTTCTTC. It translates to CASGLGTGWDDEQFF.